This entry describes one TCR beta chain. The target antigen is unknown. Using immunoSEQ multiplex PCR, the repertoire was profiled, and TCRdb retains in-frame clones only, with some absent. Found here are under 200,000 clones, approximately 91% of them singletons; the top ten hold 0.99%. This sample was included in a study of T cell responses to AZD1222 COVID-19 vaccine. The wider study: Analysis merged second doses at about 4 or about 12 weeks. Findings and limits, study-wide: No day 14 peak samples; only post-peak repertoires were characterized. Donors, mostly white British, included more females; clonal diversity was possibly underestimated. The number of AZD1222 recipients seropositive at baseline was only 6 or 7.

Trimming pared 5 bases from V and 5 bases from J, leaving 16 bases between. The CDR3 sequence is 16 residues long. Germline assignment: CDR1 KGHSH and CDR2 LQKENI. Source: peripheral blood, taken on day 0 of AZD1222 vaccination. The origin of this receptor is an adult in good health. This chain links TRBV18 with TRBJ1-6; TRBD1 might be the D (6 bases). CDR3 coding DNA: TGTGCCAGCTCATCGCAACAGGGCCCAGATAATTCACCCCTCCACTTT. Its protein is CASSSQQGPDNSPLHF.